The 20 T cell receptor beta chains below come from one sample, sequenced in a study of CD8+ T cells in alopecia areata. Treatment defined: oral pan-JAK inhibitor, 5-10 mg twice daily. Sequencing templates came from extracted RNA that was reverse transcribed into cDNA. Some clones are missing from TCRdb's copy, which holds only in-frame ones; the method was immunoSEQ multiplex PCR. The profile shows around 150,000 clones, roughly 82% of them singletons. The material was CD8+ T cells sorted from blood, obtained at week 4, from a patient treated with tofacitinib. Source of these receptors: a human donor with alopecia areata.

CDR3 nucleotide sequence: TGTGCCAGCAGTTTATCGGCGGGTAGTAAGCCCCAGCATTTT. Its translation is CASSLSAGSKPQHF. The V gene is TRBV27, the J gene TRBJ1-5; D is uncertain. V was clipped by 0 bases and J by 8 bases, with 11 bases between them. This CDR3 has 14 amino acids. The germline V gene has CDR1 MNHEY and CDR2 SMNVEV (reference sequence).

The V gene is TRBV21-1, the J gene TRBJ2-1; whether TRBD2, the table's D call, matches the DNA was not checked. TRBV21-1 is a pseudogene segment. The CDR3 contains 16 residues. This CDR3 is CASSKGPGTGFYEQFF. As DNA, the CDR3 is TGTGCCAGCAGCAAAGGGCCCGGGACTGGCTTCTATGAGCAGTTCTTC.

J is TRBJ2-7 and V is TRBV21-1. TRBV21-1 is a pseudogene. The length of the CDR3 is 12 residues. This chain's CDR3 is CASSKGGYEQYF. CDR3 DNA: TGTGCCAGCAGCAAAGGGGGCTACGAGCAGTACTTC.

The chain carries TRBV21-1 and TRBJ2-7. TRBV21-1 is termed a pseudogene. The CDR3 has 13 amino acids. The CDR3 coding sequence is TGTGCCAGCAGCTATCGGCCCCTGTCAGAGCAGTACTTC. This sequence encodes CASSYRPLSEQYF.

The chain is built from TRBV7-9 and TRBJ2-3, with 7 positions matching TRBD1. V trimming: 4 bases; J trimming: 2 bases; junction bases outside the gene matches: 6. CDR1 and CDR2 from the germline V gene are SEHNR and FQNEAQ (reference sequence). The CDR3 consists of 15 residues. The CDR3: CASSSGTANTDTQYF. Here the CDR3 DNA reads TGTGCCAGCAGCTCCGGGACAGCTAACACAGATACGCAGTATTTT. Together with reference TRBV7-9 and TRBJ2-3, the CDR3 gives the full variable domain: DTGVSQNPRHKITKRGQNVTFRCDPISEHNRLYWYRQTLGQGPEFLTYFQNEAQLEKSRLLSDRFSAERPKGSFSTLEIQRTEQGDSAMYLCASSSGTANTDTQYFGPGTRLTVL.

This chain joins TRBV7-9 and TRBJ2-7; D tentatively fits TRBD1 or TRBD2 (5 bases each). The CDR3 length is 13 residues. V was cut by 5 bases and J by 7 bases, with 15 bases left in between. Germline CDR1 reads SEHNR; CDR2 reads FQNEAQ (reference sequence). For the CDR3, the DNA is TGTGCCAGCAGCGAAACCGGGACGGGAGAGCAGTACTTC. Amino acids: CASSETGTGEQYF.

V is TRBV6-5 and J is TRBJ2-7; D not certain. The V and J ends lost 2 bases and 1 base respectively, with 9 bases between them. This CDR3 has 14 amino acids. Germline V lookup: CDR1 MNHEY, CDR2 SVGAGI. In DNA, the CDR3 is TGTGCCAGCAGTTACGCCTCGAAATCCTACGAGCAGTACTTC. It codes for CASSYASKSYEQYF.

The chain combines TRBV7-9 with TRBJ2-7, with D possibly matching TRBD1 (5 bases). Trimming stripped 7 bases from V and 0 bases from J, with 16 bases between. Germline CDR1 reads SEHNR; CDR2 reads FQNEAQ (reference sequence). This CDR3 spans 15 amino acids. The CDR3 DNA is TGTGCCAGCACCAATCAGGGAAACAGCTCCTACGAGCAGTACTTC. Protein sequence: CASTNQGNSSYEQYF.

J is TRBJ2-5 and V is TRBV29-1; perhaps TRBD1 as D (6 bases). CDR3 length equals 16 residues. Germline CDR1 is SQVTM and CDR2 is ANQGSEA. V was cut by 1 base and J by 5 bases, with 20 bases left in between. This CDR3 is CSVEGRQAGSWETQYF. CDR3 DNA sequence: TGCAGCGTTGAAGGTAGACAGGCAGGCTCCTGGGAGACCCAGTACTTC.

The chain links TRBV19 to TRBJ2-7; 8 nucleotides match TRBD1. There are 15 residues in the CDR3. V lost 3 bases and J lost 4; bases outside the gene matches: 8. Germline V gene lookup returns CDR1 LNHDA and CDR2 SQIVND (reference sequence). DNA of the CDR3: TGTGCCAGTAGTATCCGGACAGGGTACGGGTACGAGCAGTACTTC. It encodes CASSIRTGYGYEQYF. Using reference TRBV19 and TRBJ2-7 for the parts outside the CDR3, the full variable domain is DGGITQSPKYLFRKEGQNVTLSCEQNLNHDAMYWYRQDPGQGLRLIYYSQIVNDFQKGDIAEGYSVSREKKESFPLTVTSAQKNPTAFYLCASSIRTGYGYEQYFGPGTRLTVT.

V is TRBV4-3 and J is TRBJ2-1; TRBD2 matches at 9 bases. Germline CDR1 reads LGHNA; CDR2 reads YSLEER. The CDR3 length is 18 residues. With 0 bases clipped from V and 5 bases from J, the junction kept 11 bases outside the gene matches. The CDR3 DNA is TGCGCCAGCAGCCAAGATCGGGTTAGCGGGGGCCCTCACAATGAGCAGTTCTTC. It is translated as CASSQDRVSGGPHNEQFF.

The chain uses TRBV7-8 and TRBJ2-2; 10 bases match TRBD1. Germline CDR1 SGHVS, CDR2 FQNEAQ. The CDR3 loop spans 17 amino acids. The V segment lost 5 bases and the J segment 7 bases; nucleotides outside the gene matches: 13. The DNA of the CDR3 is TGTGCCAGCAGCGGGCCCCGGGAGACAGGGGGCCTCGGGGAGCTGTTTTTT. Protein sequence: CASSGPRETGGLGELFF.

Written as DNA, the CDR3 is TGCAGCGTAGTGGTCGGGGGCCGGTTAGAGACCCAGTACTTC. Amino acid sequence: CSVVVGGRLETQYF. V and J are TRBV29-1 and TRBJ2-5; D tentatively fits TRBD1 or TRBD2 (6 bases each). V gave up 6 bases and J gave up 4 bases, with 18 bases separating them. The germline V gene encodes CDR1 SQVTM and CDR2 ANQGSEA. CDR3 length: 14 residues.

V and J are TRBV2 and TRBJ2-1; TRBD2 matches at 8 bases. The CDR3 extends over 16 amino acids. The germline V gene has CDR1 SNHLY and CDR2 FYNNEI. The ends lost 2 bases at V and 2 bases at J; junction bases unmatched: 5. The CDR3 region has the DNA TGTGCCAGCAGTGAATCTATCGGGGGGGCCTACAATGAGCAGTTCTTC. Its translation is CASSESIGGAYNEQFF.

Points on this clone: Other DNA sequences in this sample translate to the same CDR3. The chain joins TRBV7-8 to TRBJ2-1, with 8 bases fitting TRBD2. With 5 bases clipped from V and 3 bases from J, the junction kept 6 bases outside the gene matches. The CDR3 spans 15 residues. CDR1 and CDR2 from the germline V gene are SGHVS and FQNEAQ. This CDR3 reads CASSSLAGDYNEQFF. The CDR3 coding sequence is TGTGCCAGCAGCAGCCTAGCGGGTGACTACAATGAGCAGTTCTTC. Based on the CDR3 plus reference TRBV7-8 and TRBJ2-1, the full variable domain is GAGVSQSPRYKVAKRGQDVALRCDPISGHVSLFWYQQALGQGPEFLTYFQNEAQLDKSGLPSDRFFAERPEGSVSTLKIQRTQQEDSAVYLCASSSLAGDYNEQFFGPGTRLTVL.

The chain carries TRBV11-1 and TRBJ1-5; maybe TRBD1 (6 bases). This CDR3 region has 14 residues. V was cut by 7 bases and J by 0 bases, with 10 bases left in between. The germline CDR1 and CDR2 sequences are SGHAT and FQDESV (reference sequence). The CDR3 DNA reads as TGTGCCAGCAAGGGGGTTCTTAGCAATCAGCCCCAGCATTTT. As protein: CASKGVLSNQPQHF.

The rearrangement uses TRBV7-6 and TRBJ2-1; D may be TRBD1 (6 bases). This CDR3 comprises 16 residues. Per the germline V gene, CDR1 is SGHVS and CDR2 is FNYEAQ. V shed 3 bases and J shed 1 base, with 13 bases lying between them. The CDR3 coding sequence is TGTGCCAGCAGCTTGGGCTCCAGGGGTTCCTACAATGAGCAGTTCTTC. As protein: CASSLGSRGSYNEQFF.

The genes are TRBV18 and TRBJ2-7, with no clear D. Germline loops: CDR1 KGHSH, CDR2 LQKENI. This CDR3 is 14 amino acids long. The ends were cut back, 2 bases at V and 0 bases at J, with 8 bases in the middle. CDR3: CASSPTESSYEQYF. The DNA of the CDR3 is TGTGCCAGCTCACCAACTGAGAGCTCCTACGAGCAGTACTTC.

J is TRBJ2-1 and V is TRBV7-9; either TRBD1 or TRBD2 may supply D (5 bases each). With 5 bases removed from V and 3 bases from J, the gap between germline ends came to 11 bases. Germline CDR1 is SEHNR and CDR2 is FQNEAQ (reference sequence). The CDR3 sequence is 14 residues long. The CDR3 protein is CASSPSGLYNEQFF. CDR3 nucleotides: TGTGCCAGCAGCCCCTCGGGGCTCTACAATGAGCAGTTCTTC.

The V call is TRBV5-1, the J call TRBJ1-4, with 10 nucleotides matching TRBD1. The germline gives CDR1 SGHRS, CDR2 YFSETQ. The CDR3 is 16 amino acids. The J segment lost 7 bases and the V segment lost 0 bases, leaving 6 bases of the junction unmatched. The DNA for the CDR3 is TGCGCCAGCAGCTTGGTACTAGGGACAGGGGCTGAAAAACTGTTTTTT. It encodes CASSLVLGTGAEKLFF.